This entry is about one T cell receptor (beta chain). The target of this receptor is not known. No much larger clonotype is one base removed from it; base qualities were not supplied. TCRbeta CDR3 regions were amplified from genomic DNA by means of the immunoSEQ Assay, a bias-controlled multiplex PCR. In the original analysis: The number of nucleated cells in each sample was estimated from the amplification of reference gene primers within the assay. To quantify the absolute abundance of each unique TCRbeta CDR3 rearrangement, sequence reads were collapsed and filtered. For each sample, productive Simpson clonality was calculated by taking the square root of Simpson's diversity index across productive rearrangements. What TCRdb holds here is the immuneACCESS table cut down to in-frame rearrangements. Part of the clones is not present; checked against another copy, under half of the missing clones reflect an unresolved V gene, and the others are unexplained. The DNA was the basis for D and trimming; V, J and clone size are from that table. This sample comprises some 300,000 clones, roughly 89% of them detected only once. The ten largest clones represent about 1% of the sample.

This sample is part of a study of blood T cell repertoires in COVID-19 (dated by TCRdb to the early 2020s). With respect to the entire study: Samples covering the acute and convalescent phases of COVID-19 were provided by collaborators in the United States, Italy and Spain. The prospective study material was composed of cDNA or gDNA derived from T cells, B-cell-depleted T cells, or PBMCs. The dataset comprised deeply sampled blood TCRbeta repertoires from subjects exposed to, actively infected with, or recovered from COVID-19. The repertoires were released in a freely available public database meant as a resource for research on the immune response to SARS-CoV-2. Samples were obtained from the ongoing ImmuneRACE study (first 160 participants) and from over 1,000 subjects provided by 6 global collaborators. A de-identified subject ID, COVID-19 status, age in years and sex were almost always included in the sample metadata. Where available, HLA class I and class II types were obtained from metadata supplied by the sample provider rather than from assay-based typing. Study-wide conclusions, independent of this receptor: How much clinical and demographic metadata was included differed by source and by participant, and the metadata was provided uncurated.

At the junction V is shortened by 4 bases and J by 2 bases; bases outside the gene matches: 4. In the germline V gene, CDR1 corresponds to SGHVS and CDR2 to FQNEAQ. Reading from cysteine to phenylalanine, the CDR3 counts 15 amino acids. The kept DNA is CDR3 alone, 45 bases in frame from the first base. One collaborating source in Seattle enrolled patients during active infection and followed them longitudinally through the course of disease. Each collaborating institution followed its own protocols to collect whole blood in K2EDTA tubes. Collaborator samples were shipped for TCRbeta analysis as frozen whole blood, isolated PBMCs, or DNA extracted from either sample type.

The chain is assembled from TRBV7-8 and TRBJ2-7, with 11 middle bases fitting TRBD1. The clonotype was recovered from a woman aged 40 to 50 with COVID-19, enrolled during active disease. The material sequenced was peripheral blood. The DNA sequence is as follows: TGTGCCAGCAGCTCGGGACAGGGGGTTACCTACGAGCAGTACTTC. It translates as CASSSGQGVTYEQYF.